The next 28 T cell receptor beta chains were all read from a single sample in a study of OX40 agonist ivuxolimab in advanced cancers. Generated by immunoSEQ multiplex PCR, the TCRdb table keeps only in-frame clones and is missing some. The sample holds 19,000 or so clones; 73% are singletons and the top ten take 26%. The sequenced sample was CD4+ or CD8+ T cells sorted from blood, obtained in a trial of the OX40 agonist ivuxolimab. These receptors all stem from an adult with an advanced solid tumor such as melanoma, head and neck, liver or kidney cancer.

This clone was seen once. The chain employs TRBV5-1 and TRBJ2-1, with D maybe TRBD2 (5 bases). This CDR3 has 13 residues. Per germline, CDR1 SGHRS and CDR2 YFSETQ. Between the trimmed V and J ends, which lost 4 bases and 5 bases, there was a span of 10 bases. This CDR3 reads CASSLDYDNEQFF. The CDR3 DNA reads TGCGCCAGCAGCCTCGACTATGACAATGAGCAGTTCTTC. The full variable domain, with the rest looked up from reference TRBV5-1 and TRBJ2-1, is KAGVTQTPRYLIKTRGQQVTLSCSPISGHRSVSWYQQTPGQGLQFLFEYFSETQRNKGNFPGRFSGRQFSNSRSEMNVSTLELGDSALYLCASSLDYDNEQFFGPGTRLTVL.

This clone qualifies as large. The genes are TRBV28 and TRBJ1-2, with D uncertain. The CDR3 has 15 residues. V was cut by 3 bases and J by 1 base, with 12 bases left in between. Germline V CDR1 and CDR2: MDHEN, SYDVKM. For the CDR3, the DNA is TGTGCCAGCAGTTTCCCCGCAATCGGTAACTATGGCTACACCTTC. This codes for CASSFPAIGNYGYTF.

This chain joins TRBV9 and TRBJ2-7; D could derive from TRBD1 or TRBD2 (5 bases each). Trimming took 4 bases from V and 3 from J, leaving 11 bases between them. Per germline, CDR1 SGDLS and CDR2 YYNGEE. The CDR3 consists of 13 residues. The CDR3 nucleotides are TGTGCCAGCAGCCCGGGACGGATCTACGAGCAGTACTTC. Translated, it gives CASSPGRIYEQYF.

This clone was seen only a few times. In DNA form, the CDR3 reads TGTGCCAGTAGTTGGGGACAAGGCACCTACGAGCAGTACTTC. It translates to CASSWGQGTYEQYF. This chain connects TRBV19 to TRBJ2-7, with D possibly TRBD1 on 6 matching bases. CDR1 is LNHDA and CDR2 is SQIVND in the germline V gene (reference sequence). V lost 5 bases and J lost 2, with 13 bases in between. The CDR3 totals 14 residues.

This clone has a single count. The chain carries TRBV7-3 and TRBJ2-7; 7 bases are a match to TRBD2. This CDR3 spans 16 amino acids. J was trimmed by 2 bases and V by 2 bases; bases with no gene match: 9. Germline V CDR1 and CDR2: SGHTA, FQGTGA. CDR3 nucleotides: TGTGCCAGCAGCTTATCAGGGTTTGGGGGGGCCTACGAGCAGTACTTC. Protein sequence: CASSLSGFGGAYEQYF.

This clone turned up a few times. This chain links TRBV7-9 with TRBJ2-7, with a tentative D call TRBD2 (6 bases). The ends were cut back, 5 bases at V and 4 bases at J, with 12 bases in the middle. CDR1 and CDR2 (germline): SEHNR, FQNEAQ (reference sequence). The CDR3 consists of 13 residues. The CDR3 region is CASSQPGVYEQYF. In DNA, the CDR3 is TGTGCCAGCAGCCAACCGGGAGTGTACGAGCAGTACTTC.

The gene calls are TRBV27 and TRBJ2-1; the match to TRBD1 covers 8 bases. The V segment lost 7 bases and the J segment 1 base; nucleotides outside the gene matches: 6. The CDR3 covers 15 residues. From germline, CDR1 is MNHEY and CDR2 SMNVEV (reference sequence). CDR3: CASNLWTGSYNEQFF. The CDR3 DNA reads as TGTGCCAGCAACCTATGGACAGGGTCCTACAATGAGCAGTTCTTC.

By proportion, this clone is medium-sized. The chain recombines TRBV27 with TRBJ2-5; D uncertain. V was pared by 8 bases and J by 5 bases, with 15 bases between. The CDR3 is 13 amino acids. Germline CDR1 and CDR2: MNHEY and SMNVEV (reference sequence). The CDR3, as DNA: TGTGCCAGCTCGGTTTGGGCCGGGGAGACCCAGTACTTC. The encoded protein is CASSVWAGETQYF.

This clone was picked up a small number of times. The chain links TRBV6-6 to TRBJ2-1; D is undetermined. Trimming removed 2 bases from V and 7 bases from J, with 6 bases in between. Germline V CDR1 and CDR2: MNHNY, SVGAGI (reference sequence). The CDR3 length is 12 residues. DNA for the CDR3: TGTGCCAGCAGTTACGGCAATAATGAGCAGTTCTTC. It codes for CASSYGNNEQFF.

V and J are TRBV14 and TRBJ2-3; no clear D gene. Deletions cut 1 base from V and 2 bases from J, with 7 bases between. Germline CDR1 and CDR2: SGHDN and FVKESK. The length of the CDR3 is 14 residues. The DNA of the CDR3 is TGTGCCAGCAGCCAAGTGGGTTTCACAGATACGCAGTATTTT. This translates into CASSQVGFTDTQYF.

The CDR3 DNA reads TGTGCCAGCAGCTTAAGACCGCCTGAGGTAGCTTTCTTT. Translated: CASSLRPPEVAFF. This rearrangement joins TRBV4-2 to TRBJ1-1; D gene uncertain. Trimming pared 5 bases from V and 10 bases from J, leaving 17 bases between. The CDR3 length is 13 residues. CDR1 LGHNA and CDR2 YNFKEQ come from the germline V gene.

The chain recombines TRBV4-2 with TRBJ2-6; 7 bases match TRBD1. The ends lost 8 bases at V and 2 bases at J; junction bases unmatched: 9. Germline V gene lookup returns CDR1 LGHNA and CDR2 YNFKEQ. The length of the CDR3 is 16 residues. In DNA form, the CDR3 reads TGTGCCAGCTTTCCACAGGGGACGGCTGGGGCCAACGTCCTGACTTTC. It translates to CASFPQGTAGANVLTF.

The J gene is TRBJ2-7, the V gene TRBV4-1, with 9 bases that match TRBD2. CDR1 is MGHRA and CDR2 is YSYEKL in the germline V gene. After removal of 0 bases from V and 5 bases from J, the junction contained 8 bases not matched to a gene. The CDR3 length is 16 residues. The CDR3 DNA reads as TGCGCCAGCAGCCAAGATGGGGCGGGAGGGAATAACGAGCAGTACTTC. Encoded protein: CASSQDGAGGNNEQYF.

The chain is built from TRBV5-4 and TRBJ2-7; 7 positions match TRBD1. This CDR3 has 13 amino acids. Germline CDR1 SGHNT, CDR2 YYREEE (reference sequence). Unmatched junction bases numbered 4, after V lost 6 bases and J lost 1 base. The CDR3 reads CASNTGESYEQYF. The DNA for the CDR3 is TGTGCCAGCAATACAGGGGAATCCTACGAGCAGTACTTC.

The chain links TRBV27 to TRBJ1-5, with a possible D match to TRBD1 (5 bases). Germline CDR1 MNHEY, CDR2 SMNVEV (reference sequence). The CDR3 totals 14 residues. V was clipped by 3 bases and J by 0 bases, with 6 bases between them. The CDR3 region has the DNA TGTGCCAGCAGTTTTGGGGGTAGCAATCAGCCCCAGCATTTT. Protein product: CASSFGGSNQPQHF.

Written as DNA, the CDR3 is TGTGCCAGTAGTATGGGTGGTCCCTACGAGCAGTACTTC. This sequence encodes CASSMGGPYEQYF. The J gene is TRBJ2-7, the V gene TRBV19; D not certain. The CDR3 spans 13 residues. Germline values: CDR1 LNHDA, CDR2 SQIVND (reference sequence). V was pared by 3 bases and J by 2 bases, with 8 bases between.

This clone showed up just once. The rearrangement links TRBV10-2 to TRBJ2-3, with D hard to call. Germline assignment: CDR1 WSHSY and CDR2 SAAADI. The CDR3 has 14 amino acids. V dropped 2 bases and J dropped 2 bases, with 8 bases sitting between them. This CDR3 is CASSETRHTDTQYF. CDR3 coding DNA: TGCGCCAGCAGTGAGACGCGACACACAGATACGCAGTATTTT.

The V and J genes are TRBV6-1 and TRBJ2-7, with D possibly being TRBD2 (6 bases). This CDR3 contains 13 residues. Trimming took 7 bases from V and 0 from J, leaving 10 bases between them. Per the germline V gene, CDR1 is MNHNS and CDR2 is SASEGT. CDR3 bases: TGTGCCAGCACGGAGGGGCACTCCTACGAGCAGTACTTC. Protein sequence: CASTEGHSYEQYF.

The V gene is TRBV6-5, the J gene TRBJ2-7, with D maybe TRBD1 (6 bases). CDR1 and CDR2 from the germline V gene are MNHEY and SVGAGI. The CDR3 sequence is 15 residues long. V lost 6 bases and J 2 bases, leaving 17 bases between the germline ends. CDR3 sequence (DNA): TGTGCCAGCAGATACAGGGAAAGTTCTCCCTACGAGCAGTACTTC. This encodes CASRYRESSPYEQYF.

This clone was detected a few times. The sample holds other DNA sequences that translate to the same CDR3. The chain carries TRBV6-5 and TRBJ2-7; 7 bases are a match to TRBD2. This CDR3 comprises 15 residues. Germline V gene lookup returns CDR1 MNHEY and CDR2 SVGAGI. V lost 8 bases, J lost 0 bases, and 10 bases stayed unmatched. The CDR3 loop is CASGILAEASYEQYF. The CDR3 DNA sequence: TGTGCCAGCGGGATTCTAGCGGAGGCCTCCTACGAGCAGTACTTC.

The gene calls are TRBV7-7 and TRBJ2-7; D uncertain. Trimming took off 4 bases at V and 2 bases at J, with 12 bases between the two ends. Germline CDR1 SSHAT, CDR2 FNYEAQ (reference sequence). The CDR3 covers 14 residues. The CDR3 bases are TGTGCCAGCAGCTCCCGAGAACGACCCTACGAGCAGTACTTC. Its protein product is CASSSRERPYEQYF.

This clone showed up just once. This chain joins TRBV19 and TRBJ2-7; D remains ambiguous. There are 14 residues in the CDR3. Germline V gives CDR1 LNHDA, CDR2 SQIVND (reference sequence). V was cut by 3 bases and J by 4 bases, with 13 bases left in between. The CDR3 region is CASSMSLGAYEQYF. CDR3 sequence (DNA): TGTGCCAGTAGTATGTCGCTAGGCGCGTACGAGCAGTACTTC.

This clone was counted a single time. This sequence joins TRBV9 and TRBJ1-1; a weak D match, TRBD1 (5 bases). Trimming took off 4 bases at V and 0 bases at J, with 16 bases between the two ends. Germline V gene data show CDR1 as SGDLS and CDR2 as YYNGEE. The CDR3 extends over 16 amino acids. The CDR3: CASSPWAGRLNTEAFF. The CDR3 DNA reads TGTGCCAGCAGCCCTTGGGCAGGGAGATTGAACACTGAAGCTTTCTTT. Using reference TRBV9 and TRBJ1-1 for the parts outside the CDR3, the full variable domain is DSGVTQTPKHLITATGQRVTLRCSPRSGDLSVYWYQQSLDQGLQFLIQYYNGEERAKGNILERFSAQQFPDLHSELNLSSLELGDSALYFCASSPWAGRLNTEAFFGQGTRLTVV.

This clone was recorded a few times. The CDR3 is CASSWGESSYNEQFF. The CDR3, as DNA: TGCGCCAGCAGCTGGGGGGAGAGCTCCTACAATGAGCAGTTCTTC. The chain links TRBV5-1 to TRBJ2-1; D might be TRBD2 (6 bases). CDR3 size: 15 residues. V lost 3 bases to trimming and J lost 0 bases, with 10 bases between them. Germline CDR1 SGHRS, CDR2 YFSETQ.

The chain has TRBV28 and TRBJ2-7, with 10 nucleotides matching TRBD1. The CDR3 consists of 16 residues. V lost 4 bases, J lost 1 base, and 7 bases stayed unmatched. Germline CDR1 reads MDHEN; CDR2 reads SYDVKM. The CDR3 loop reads CASSSLGTGDSYEQYF. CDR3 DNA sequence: TGTGCCAGCAGTTCTTTGGGGACAGGGGATTCCTACGAGCAGTACTTC.

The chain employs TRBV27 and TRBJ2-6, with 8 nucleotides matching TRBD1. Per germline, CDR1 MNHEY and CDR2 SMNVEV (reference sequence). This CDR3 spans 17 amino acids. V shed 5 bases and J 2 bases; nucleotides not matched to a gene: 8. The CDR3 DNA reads TGTGCCAGCAGTCCCCCAATCAGGGGGCCTGGGGCCAACGTCCTGACTTTC. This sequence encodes CASSPPIRGPGANVLTF.

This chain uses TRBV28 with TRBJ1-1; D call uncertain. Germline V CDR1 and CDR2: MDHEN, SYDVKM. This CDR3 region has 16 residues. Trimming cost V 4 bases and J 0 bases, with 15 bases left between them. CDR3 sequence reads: CASSSIQSIMNTEAFF. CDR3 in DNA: TGTGCCAGCAGTTCTATTCAGTCCATCATGAACACTGAAGCTTTCTTT.

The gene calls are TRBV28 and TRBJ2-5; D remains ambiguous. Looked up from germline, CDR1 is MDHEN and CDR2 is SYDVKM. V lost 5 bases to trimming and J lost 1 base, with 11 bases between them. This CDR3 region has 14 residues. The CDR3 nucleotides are TGTGCCAGCAGTAAAAAGACAAGCCAAGAGACCCAGTACTTC. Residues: CASSKKTSQETQYF.